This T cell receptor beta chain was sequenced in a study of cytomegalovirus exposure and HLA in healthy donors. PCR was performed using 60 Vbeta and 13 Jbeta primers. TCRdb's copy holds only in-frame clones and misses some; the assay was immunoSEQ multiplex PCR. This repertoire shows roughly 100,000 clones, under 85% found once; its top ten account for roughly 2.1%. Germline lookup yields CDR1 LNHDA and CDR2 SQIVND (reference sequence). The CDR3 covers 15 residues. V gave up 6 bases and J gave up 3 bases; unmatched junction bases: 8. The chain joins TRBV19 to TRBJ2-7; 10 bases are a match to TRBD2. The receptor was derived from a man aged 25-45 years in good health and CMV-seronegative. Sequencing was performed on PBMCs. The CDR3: CASSQIAGGVYEQYF. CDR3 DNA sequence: TGTGCCAGTAGCCAGATAGCGGGGGGAGTCTACGAGCAGTACTTC.